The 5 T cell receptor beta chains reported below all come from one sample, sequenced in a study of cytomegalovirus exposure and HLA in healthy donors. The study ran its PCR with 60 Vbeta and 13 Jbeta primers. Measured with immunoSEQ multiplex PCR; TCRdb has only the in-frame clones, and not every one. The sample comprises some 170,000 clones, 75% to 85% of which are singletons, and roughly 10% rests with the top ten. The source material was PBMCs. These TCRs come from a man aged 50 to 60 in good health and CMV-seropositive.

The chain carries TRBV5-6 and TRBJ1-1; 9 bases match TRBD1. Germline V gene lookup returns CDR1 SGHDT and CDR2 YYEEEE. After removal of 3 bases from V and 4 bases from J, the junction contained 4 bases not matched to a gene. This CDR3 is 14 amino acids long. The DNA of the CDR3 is TGTGCCAGCAGCTGGGGACAGGGCGGCACTGAAGCTTTCTTT. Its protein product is CASSWGQGGTEAFF.

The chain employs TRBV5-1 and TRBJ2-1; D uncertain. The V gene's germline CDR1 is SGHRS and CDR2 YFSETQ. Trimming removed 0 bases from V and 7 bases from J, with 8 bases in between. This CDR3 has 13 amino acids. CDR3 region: CASSLENGNEQFF. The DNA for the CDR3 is TGCGCCAGCAGCTTGGAAAACGGGAATGAGCAGTTCTTC.

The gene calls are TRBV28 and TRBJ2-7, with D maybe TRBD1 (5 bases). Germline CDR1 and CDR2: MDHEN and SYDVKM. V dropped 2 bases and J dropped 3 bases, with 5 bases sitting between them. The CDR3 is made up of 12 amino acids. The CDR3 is CASSLQGYEQYF. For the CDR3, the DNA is TGTGCCAGCAGTTTACAGGGCTACGAGCAGTACTTC. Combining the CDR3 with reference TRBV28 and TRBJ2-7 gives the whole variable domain DVKVTQSSRYLVKRTGEKVFLECVQDMDHENMFWYRQDPGLGLRLIYFSYDVKMKEKGDIPEGYSVSREKKERFSLILESASTNQTSMYLCASSLQGYEQYFGPGTRLTVT.

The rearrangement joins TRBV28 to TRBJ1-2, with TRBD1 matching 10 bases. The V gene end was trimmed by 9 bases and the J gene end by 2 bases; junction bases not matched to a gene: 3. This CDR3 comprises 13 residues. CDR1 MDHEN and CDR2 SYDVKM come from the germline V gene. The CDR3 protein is CASQGQGNYGYTF. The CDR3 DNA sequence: TGTGCCAGTCAGGGACAGGGGAACTATGGCTACACCTTC.

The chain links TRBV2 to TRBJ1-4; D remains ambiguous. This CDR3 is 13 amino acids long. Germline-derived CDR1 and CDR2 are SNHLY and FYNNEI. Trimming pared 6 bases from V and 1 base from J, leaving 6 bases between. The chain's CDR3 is CASSQETNEKLFF. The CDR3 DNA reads TGTGCCAGCAGCCAGGAAACTAATGAAAAACTGTTTTTT. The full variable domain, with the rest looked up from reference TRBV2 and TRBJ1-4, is EPEVTQTPSHQVTQMGQEVILRCVPISNHLYFYWYRQILGQKVEFLVSFYNNEISEKSEIFDDQFSVERPDGSNFTLKIRSTKLEDSAMYFCASSQETNEKLFFGSGTQLSVL.